This entry concerns a single TCR beta chain. These data come from a study of long-term antiretroviral therapy in people with HIV. The CDR3 spans 16 residues. V was shortened by 0 bases and J by 0 bases, with 11 bases between the two germline ends. Germline V CDR1 and CDR2: LGHNA, YSLEER. It was version v3.0 of the immunoSEQ assay that was run at survey level. Sequenced by immunoSEQ multiplex PCR; TCRdb stores in-frame clones only, minus some. Of tens of thousands of clones in the sample, about 90% were seen once. The material was unsorted PBMCs, obtained 2 years after starting antiretroviral therapy. The J gene is TRBJ1-2, the V gene TRBV4-3; D call uncertain. The TCR was taken from a man aged 50 to 59 with HIV. The CDR3 protein is CASSQDSAGTNYGYTF. In DNA, the CDR3 is TGCGCCAGCAGCCAAGATAGTGCCGGGACTAACTATGGCTACACCTTC.